Sequencing of this T cell receptor (beta chain) was carried out in a study of blood T cell repertoires in COVID-19. Looking at the study overall: Sites across the United States, Italy and Spain contributed samples from acute and convalescent COVID-19. Nucleic acid was either cDNA or gDNA, and it came from T cells, B-cell-depleted T cells, or PBMCs.

Trimming shortened V by 5 bases and J by 8 bases, and 10 bases separated the two germline ends. This CDR3 comprises 12 residues. In germline, CDR1 is MNHEY, CDR2 SMNVEV (reference sequence). Authors' methods: Counts of nucleated cells, estimated from reference gene primer amplification, were obtained. Measured with immunoSEQ multiplex PCR; TCRdb has only the in-frame clones, and not every one. V and J calls and clone size are as listed in that table; D and trimming were resolved from the DNA. The sample has 150,000 or so clones, roughly 80% seen once. The chain is built from TRBV27 and TRBJ2-4, with D possibly being TRBD1 (6 bases). The sequenced sample was peripheral blood. This TCR was recovered from a woman of 80 years or more with acute or convalescent COVID-19. DNA for the CDR3: TGTGCCAGCAGTGGGGGCGCGGACATTCAGTACTTC. Its protein product is CASSGGADIQYF.